This T cell receptor beta chain stems from a study of T cells after somatic rescue of genetic block. CDR1 and CDR2 (germline): MNHNS, SASEGT. The CDR3 is 12 amino acids. The junction had 4 bases not matched to a gene; V was cut back by 10 bases and J by 5 bases. The assay was immunoSEQ multiplex PCR, and TCRdb's table has in-frame clones only and misses some. The repertoire consists of roughly 55,000 clones, with roughly 96% occurring once and the leading ten covering approximately 0.077%. Input material: peripheral blood mononuclear cells (PBMCs). The J gene is TRBJ2-5, the V gene TRBV6-1; TRBD2 aligns across 10 bases. The TCR was taken from a child younger than two. CDR3 DNA: TGTGCCATCCCGGGACTAGCGGAGACCCAGTACTTC. As protein: CAIPGLAETQYF.